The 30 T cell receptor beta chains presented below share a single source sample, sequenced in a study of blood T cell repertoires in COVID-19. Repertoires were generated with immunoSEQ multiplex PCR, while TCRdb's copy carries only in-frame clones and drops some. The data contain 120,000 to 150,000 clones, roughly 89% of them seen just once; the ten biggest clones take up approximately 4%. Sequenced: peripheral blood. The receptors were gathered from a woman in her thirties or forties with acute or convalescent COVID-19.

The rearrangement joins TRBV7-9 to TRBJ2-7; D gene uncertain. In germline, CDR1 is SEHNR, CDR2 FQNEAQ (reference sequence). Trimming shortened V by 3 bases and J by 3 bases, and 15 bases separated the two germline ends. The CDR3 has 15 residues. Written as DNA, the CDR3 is TGTGCCAGCAGCTTCTCAAGCCCTTTTGACTACGAGCAGTACTTC. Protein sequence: CASSFSSPFDYEQYF.

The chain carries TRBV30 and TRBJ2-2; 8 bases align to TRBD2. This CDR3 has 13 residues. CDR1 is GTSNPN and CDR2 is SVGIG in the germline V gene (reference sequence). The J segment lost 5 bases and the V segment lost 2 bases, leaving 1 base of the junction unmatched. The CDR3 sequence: CAWSRGGTGELFF. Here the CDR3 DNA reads TGTGCCTGGAGTCGGGGGGGTACCGGGGAGCTGTTTTTT.

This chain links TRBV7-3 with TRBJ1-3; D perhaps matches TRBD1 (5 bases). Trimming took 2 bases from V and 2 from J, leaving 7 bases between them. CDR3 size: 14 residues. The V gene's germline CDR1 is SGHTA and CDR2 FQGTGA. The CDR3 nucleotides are TGTGCCAGCAGCTTAGGGGGGGCTGGAAACACCATATATTTT. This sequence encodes CASSLGGAGNTIYF.

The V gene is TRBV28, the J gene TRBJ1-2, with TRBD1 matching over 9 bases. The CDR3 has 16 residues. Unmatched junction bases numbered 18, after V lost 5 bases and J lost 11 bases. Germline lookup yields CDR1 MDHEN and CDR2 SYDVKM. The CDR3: CASSLHALGQGEGYTF. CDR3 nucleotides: TGTGCCAGCAGTCTTCACGCTTTGGGACAGGGAGAAGGATACACCTTC.

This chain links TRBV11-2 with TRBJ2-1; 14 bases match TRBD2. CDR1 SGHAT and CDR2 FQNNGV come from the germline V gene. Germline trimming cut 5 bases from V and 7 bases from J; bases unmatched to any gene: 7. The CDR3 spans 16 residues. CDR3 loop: CASSPRLAGGVNEQFF. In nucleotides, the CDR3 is TGTGCCAGCAGCCCGAGACTAGCGGGGGGGGTGAATGAGCAGTTCTTC.

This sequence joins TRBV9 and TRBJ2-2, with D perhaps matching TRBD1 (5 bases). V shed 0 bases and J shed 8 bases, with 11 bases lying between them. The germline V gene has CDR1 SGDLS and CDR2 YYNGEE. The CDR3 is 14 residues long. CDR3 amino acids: CASSVDPRGGELFF. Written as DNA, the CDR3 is TGTGCCAGCAGCGTAGACCCAAGGGGAGGGGAGCTGTTTTTT. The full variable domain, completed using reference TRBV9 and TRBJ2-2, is DSGVTQTPKHLITATGQRVTLRCSPRSGDLSVYWYQQSLDQGLQFLIQYYNGEERAKGNILERFSAQQFPDLHSELNLSSLELGDSALYFCASSVDPRGGELFFGEGSRLTVL.

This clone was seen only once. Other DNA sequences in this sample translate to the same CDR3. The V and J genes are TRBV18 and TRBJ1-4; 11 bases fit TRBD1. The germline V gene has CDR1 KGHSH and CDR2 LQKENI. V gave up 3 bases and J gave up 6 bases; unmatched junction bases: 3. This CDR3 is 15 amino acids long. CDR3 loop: CASSPRTGGDEKLFF. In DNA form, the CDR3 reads TGTGCCAGCTCACCGCGGACAGGGGGCGATGAAAAACTGTTTTTT. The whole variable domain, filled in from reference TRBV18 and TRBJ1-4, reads NAGVMQNPRHLVRRRGQEARLRCSPMKGHSHVYWYRQLPEEGLKFMVYLQKENIIDESGMPKERFSAEFPKEGPSILRIQQVVRGDSAAYFCASSPRTGGDEKLFFGSGTQLSVL.

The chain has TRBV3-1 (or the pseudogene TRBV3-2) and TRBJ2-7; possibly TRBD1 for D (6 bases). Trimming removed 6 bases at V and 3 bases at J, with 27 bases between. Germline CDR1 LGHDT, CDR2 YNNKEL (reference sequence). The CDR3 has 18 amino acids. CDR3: CASRPPGLQGDNLYEQYF. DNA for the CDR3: TGTGCCAGCAGACCCCCGGGGCTACAGGGAGATAACCTCTACGAGCAGTACTTC.

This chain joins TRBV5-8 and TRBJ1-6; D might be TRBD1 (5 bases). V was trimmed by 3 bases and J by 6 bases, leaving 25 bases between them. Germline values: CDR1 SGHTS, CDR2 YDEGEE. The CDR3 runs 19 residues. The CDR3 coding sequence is TGTGCCAGCAGCTCTGAACAAGCAGGGTCTTGGGGATTTAATTCACCCCTCCACTTT. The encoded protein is CASSSEQAGSWGFNSPLHF.

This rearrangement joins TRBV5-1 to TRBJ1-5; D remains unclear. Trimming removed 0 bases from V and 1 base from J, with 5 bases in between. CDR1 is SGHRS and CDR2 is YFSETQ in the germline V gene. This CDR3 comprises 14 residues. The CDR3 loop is CASSLDGSNQPQHF. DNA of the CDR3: TGCGCCAGCAGCTTGGACGGGAGCAATCAGCCCCAGCATTTT.

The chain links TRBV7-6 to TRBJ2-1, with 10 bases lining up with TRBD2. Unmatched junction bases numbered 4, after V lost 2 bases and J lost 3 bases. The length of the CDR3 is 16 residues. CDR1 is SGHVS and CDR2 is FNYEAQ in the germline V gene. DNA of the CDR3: TGTGCCAGCAGCTTATTTCCTAGCGGGAGCTACAATGAGCAGTTCTTC. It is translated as CASSLFPSGSYNEQFF.

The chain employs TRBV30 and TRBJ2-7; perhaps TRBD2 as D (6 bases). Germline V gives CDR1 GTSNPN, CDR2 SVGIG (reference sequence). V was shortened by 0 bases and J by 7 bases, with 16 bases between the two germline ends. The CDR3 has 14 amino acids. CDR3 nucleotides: TGTGCCTGGAGTGTAGTGCGGGACCACTGGGAGCAGTACTTC. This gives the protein CAWSVVRDHWEQYF.

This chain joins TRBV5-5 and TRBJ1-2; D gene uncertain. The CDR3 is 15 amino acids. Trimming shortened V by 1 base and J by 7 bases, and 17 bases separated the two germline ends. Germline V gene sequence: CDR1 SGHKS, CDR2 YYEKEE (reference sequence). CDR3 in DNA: TGTGCCAGCAGCTTGAAAGAGGGAGATATCAGTGGCTACACCTTC. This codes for CASSLKEGDISGYTF.

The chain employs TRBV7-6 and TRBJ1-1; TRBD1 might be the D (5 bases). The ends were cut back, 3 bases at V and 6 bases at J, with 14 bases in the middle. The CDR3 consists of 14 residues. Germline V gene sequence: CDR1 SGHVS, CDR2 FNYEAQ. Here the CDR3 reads CASSLGGWGAEAFF. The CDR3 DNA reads TGTGCCAGCAGCTTGGGGGGTTGGGGGGCTGAAGCTTTCTTT.

This CDR3 is CASSPAGTGMNTEAFF. CDR3 bases: TGTGCCAGCTCACCCGCCGGGACAGGGATGAACACTGAAGCTTTCTTT. The chain carries TRBV18 and TRBJ1-1; 9 bases match TRBD1. The germline gives CDR1 KGHSH, CDR2 LQKENI. The CDR3 consists of 16 residues. Unmatched junction bases numbered 5, after V lost 3 bases and J lost 0 bases.

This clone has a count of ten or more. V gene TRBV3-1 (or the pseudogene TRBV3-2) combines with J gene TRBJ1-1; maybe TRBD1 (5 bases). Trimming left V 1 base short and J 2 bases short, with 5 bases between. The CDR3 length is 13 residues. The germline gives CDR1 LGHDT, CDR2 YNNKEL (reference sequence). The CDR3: CASSQGGNTEAFF. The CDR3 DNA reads TGTGCCAGCAGCCAAGGGGGCAACACTGAAGCTTTCTTT.

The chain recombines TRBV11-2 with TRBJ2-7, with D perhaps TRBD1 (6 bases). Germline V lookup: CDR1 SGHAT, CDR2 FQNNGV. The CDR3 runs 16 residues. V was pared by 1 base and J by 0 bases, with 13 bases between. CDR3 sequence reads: CASSLGPGQSSYEQYF. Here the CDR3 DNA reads TGTGCCAGCAGCTTAGGCCCCGGACAGAGCTCCTACGAGCAGTACTTC.

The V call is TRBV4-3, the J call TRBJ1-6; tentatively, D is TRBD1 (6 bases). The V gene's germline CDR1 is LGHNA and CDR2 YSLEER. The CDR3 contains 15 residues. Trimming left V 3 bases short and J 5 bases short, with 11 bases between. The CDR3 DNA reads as TGCGCCAGCAGCCACACAGGGACACATAATTCACCCCTCCACTTT. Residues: CASSHTGTHNSPLHF.

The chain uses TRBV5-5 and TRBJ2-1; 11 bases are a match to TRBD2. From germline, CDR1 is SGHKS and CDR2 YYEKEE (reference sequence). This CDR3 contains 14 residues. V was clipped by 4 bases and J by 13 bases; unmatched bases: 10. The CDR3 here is CASSPTSGSLVQFF. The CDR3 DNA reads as TGTGCCAGCAGCCCCACTAGCGGGAGCCTTGTTCAGTTCTTC. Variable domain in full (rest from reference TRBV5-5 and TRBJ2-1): DAGVTQSPTHLIKTRGQQVTLRCSPISGHKSVSWYQQVLGQGPQFIFQYYEKEERGRGNFPDRFSARQFPNYSSELNVNALLLGDSALYLCASSPTSGSLVQFFGPGTRLTVL.

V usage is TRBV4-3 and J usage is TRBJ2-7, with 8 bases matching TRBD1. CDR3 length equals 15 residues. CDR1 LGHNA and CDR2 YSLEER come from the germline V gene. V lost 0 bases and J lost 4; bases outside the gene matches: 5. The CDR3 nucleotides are TGCGCCAGCAGCCAAGAACAGGGGGGAGAATACGAGCAGTACTTC. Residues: CASSQEQGGEYEQYF.

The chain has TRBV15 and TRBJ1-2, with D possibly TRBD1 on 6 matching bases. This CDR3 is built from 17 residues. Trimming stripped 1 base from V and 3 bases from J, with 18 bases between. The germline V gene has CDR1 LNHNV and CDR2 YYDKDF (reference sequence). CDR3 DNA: TGTGCCACCAGCAGAGCCGGGGGGGGCGCGTTATACTATGGCTACACCTTC. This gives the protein CATSRAGGGALYYGYTF.

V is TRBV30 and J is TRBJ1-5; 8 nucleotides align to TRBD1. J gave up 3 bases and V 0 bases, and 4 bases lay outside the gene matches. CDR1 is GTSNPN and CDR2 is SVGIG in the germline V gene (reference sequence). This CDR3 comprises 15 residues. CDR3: CAWSVRDRNNQPQHF. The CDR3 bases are TGTGCCTGGAGTGTTCGGGACAGGAACAATCAGCCCCAGCATTTT.

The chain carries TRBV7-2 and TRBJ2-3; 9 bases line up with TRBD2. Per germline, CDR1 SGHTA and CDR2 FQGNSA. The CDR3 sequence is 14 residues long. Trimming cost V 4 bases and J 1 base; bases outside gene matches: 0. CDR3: CASSWTSGTDTQYF. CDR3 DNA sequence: TGTGCCAGCAGCTGGACTAGCGGCACAGATACGCAGTATTTT.

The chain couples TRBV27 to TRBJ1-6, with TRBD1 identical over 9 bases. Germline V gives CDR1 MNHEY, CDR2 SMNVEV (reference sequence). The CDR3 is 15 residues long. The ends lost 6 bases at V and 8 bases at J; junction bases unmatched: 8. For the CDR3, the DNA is TGTGCCAGCAGCGACCGGGACAGGGTTTATTCACCCCTCCACTTT. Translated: CASSDRDRVYSPLHF.

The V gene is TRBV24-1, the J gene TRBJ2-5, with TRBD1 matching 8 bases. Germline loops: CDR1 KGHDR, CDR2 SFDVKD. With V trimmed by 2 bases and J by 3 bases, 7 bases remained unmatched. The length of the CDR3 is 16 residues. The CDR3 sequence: CATSDSPGQVEETQYF. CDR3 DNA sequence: TGTGCCACCAGTGATTCCCCGGGACAGGTAGAAGAGACCCAGTACTTC.

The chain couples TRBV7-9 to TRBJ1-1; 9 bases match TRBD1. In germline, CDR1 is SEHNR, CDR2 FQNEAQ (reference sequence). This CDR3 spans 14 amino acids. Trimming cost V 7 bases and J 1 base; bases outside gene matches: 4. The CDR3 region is CASTRTGENTEAFF. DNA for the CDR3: TGTGCCAGCACCCGGACAGGGGAGAACACTGAAGCTTTCTTT.

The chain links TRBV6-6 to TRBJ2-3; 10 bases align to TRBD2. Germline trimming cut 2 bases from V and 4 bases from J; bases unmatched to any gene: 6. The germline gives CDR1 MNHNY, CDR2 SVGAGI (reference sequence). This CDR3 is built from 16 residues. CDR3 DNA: TGTGCCAGCAGTTACCCTAGCGGGAGTGGGGCAGATACGCAGTATTTT. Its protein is CASSYPSGSGADTQYF.

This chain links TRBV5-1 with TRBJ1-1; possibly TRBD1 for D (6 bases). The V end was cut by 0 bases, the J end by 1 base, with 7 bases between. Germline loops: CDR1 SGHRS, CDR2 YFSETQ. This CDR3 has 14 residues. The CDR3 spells CASSLGQANTEAFF. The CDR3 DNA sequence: TGCGCCAGCAGCTTGGGACAGGCGAACACTGAAGCTTTCTTT. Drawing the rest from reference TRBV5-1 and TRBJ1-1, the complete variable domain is KAGVTQTPRYLIKTRGQQVTLSCSPISGHRSVSWYQQTPGQGLQFLFEYFSETQRNKGNFPGRFSGRQFSNSRSEMNVSTLELGDSALYLCASSLGQANTEAFFGQGTRLTVV.

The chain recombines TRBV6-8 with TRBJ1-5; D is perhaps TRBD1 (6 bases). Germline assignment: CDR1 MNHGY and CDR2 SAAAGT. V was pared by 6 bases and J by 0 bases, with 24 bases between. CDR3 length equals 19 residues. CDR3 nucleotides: TGTGCCAGCAGCCAGCGCGCAACCGTTGGGGGCTATAGCAATCAGCCCCAGCATTTT. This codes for CASSQRATVGGYSNQPQHF.

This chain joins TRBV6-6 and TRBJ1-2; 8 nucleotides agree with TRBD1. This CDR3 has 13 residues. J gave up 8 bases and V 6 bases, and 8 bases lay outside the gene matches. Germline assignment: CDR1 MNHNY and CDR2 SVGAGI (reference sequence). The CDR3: CASSDTGGVGYTF. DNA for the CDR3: TGTGCCAGCAGCGATACAGGGGGGGTGGGCTACACCTTC.